The 10 T cell receptor beta chains reported below all come from one sample, sequenced in a study of T cells in Graves' hyperthyroidism and ophthalmopathy. Amplification yielded TCR beta CDR3 regions, with RNA transcripts as the source. When the TCR CDR3 underwent first-round RT-PCR, the HTBI primer set was used. TCRdb reanalysed the multiplex PCR reads using MiXCR and keeps one entry per CDR3 protein. This table has nearly 110,000 distinct CDR3 sequences, roughly 15% appearing once. Sequenced: blood. These receptors were collected from a woman in her fifties or sixties with Graves' hyperthyroidism.

In this sample, this clonotype turned up many times. The chain recombines TRBV7-9 with TRBJ2-7, with a possible D match to TRBD1 (6 bases). CDR1 is SEHNR, CDR2 FQNEAQ, per germline (reference sequence). This CDR3 has 13 amino acids. The ends were cut back, 7 bases at V and 0 bases at J, with 10 bases in the middle. The CDR3 DNA sequence: TGTGCCAGCACCGTGGACAGCTCCTACGAGCAGTACTTC. Its translation is CASTVDSSYEQYF.

This clonotype was detected ten times or more. The DNA for the CDR3 is TGTGCCAGCAGCTCTGTAGGGGATGATTCACCCCTCCACTTT. Translation: CASSSVGDDSPLHF. The rearrangement joins TRBV5-6 to TRBJ1-6; weak D call: TRBD1 (5 bases). The CDR3 contains 14 residues. V was trimmed by 3 bases and J by 8 bases, leaving 12 bases between them. Germline assignment: CDR1 SGHDT and CDR2 YYEEEE.

This clonotype was observed many times. V is TRBV11-2 and J is TRBJ2-7; tentative D call: TRBD1 (7 bases). There are 15 residues in the CDR3. Germline V gene data show CDR1 as SGHAT and CDR2 as FQNNGV. V dropped 2 bases and J dropped 2 bases, with 13 bases sitting between them. DNA of the CDR3: TGTGCCAGCAGCTTATTGTCAGGGGGGACCTACGAGCAGTACTTC. Encoded protein: CASSLLSGGTYEQYF.

Ten or more counts support this clonotype. This chain uses TRBV11-2 with TRBJ1-4; the D is unclear. Trimming removed 4 bases at V and 3 bases at J, with 12 bases between. CDR3 length equals 15 residues. The germline gives CDR1 SGHAT, CDR2 FQNNGV. This chain's CDR3 is CASSSRGVANEKLFF. The CDR3 DNA sequence: TGTGCCAGCAGCTCCCGGGGAGTAGCTAATGAAAAACTGTTTTTT.

A single count supports this clonotype. The chain recombines TRBV20-1 with TRBJ2-7; 12 nucleotides agree with TRBD2. The junction had 7 bases not matched to a gene; V was cut back by 1 base and J by 3 bases. CDR3 size: 16 residues. From germline, CDR1 is DFQATT and CDR2 SNEGSKA (reference sequence). CDR3 coding DNA: TGCAGTGCTAGAGCCCCGTCTAGCGGGAGGGTCTACGAGCAGTACTTC. Encoded protein: CSARAPSSGRVYEQYF.

At least ten counts were recorded for this clonotype. The chain carries TRBV20-1 and TRBJ2-1; 11 nucleotides line up with TRBD2. V gave up 4 bases and J gave up 3 bases; unmatched junction bases: 2. The CDR3 is 14 residues long. CDR1 is DFQATT, CDR2 SNEGSKA, per germline (reference sequence). CDR3 in amino acids: CSAITSGSYNEQFF. Here the CDR3 DNA reads TGCAGTGCTATCACTAGCGGGAGCTACAATGAGCAGTTCTTC.

This clonotype was seen repeatedly, ten times or more. The rearrangement links TRBV2 to TRBJ2-5; D might be TRBD1 (6 bases). This CDR3 spans 14 amino acids. V was clipped by 6 bases and J by 3 bases, with 14 bases between them. The germline gives CDR1 SNHLY, CDR2 FYNNEI. CDR3 residues: CASRDLTGKETQYF. In nucleotides, the CDR3 is TGTGCCAGCAGAGACCTGACAGGCAAAGAGACCCAGTACTTC. The complete variable domain, with remaining parts taken from reference TRBV2 and TRBJ2-5, reads EPEVTQTPSHQVTQMGQEVILRCVPISNHLYFYWYRQILGQKVEFLVSFYNNEISEKSEIFDDQFSVERPDGSNFTLKIRSTKLEDSAMYFCASRDLTGKETQYFGPGTRLLVL.

This clonotype was recorded at least ten times. The genes are TRBV28 and TRBJ2-1; TRBD2 matches 10 bases. The CDR3 runs to 16 residues. The germline V gene has CDR1 MDHEN and CDR2 SYDVKM. The J segment lost 7 bases and the V segment lost 2 bases, leaving 8 bases of the junction unmatched. The CDR3 DNA sequence: TGTGCCAGCAGTTTAATGGTAGCGGGAGGTGAGAATGAGCAGTTCTTC. Amino acid sequence: CASSLMVAGGENEQFF.

This clonotype has a count of ten or more. The rearrangement uses TRBV20-1 and TRBJ2-1, with 7 bases aligning to TRBD2. The V gene end was trimmed by 0 bases and the J gene end by 9 bases; junction bases not matched to a gene: 11. The germline V gene has CDR1 DFQATT and CDR2 SNEGSKA (reference sequence). The CDR3 totals 15 residues. This CDR3 is CSARESGIVGSEQFF. CDR3 nucleotide sequence: TGCAGTGCTAGAGAAAGCGGGATAGTAGGTAGTGAGCAGTTCTTC.

This clonotype was recorded at least ten times. This chain links TRBV19 with TRBJ1-2; 10 nucleotides line up with TRBD1. The CDR3 sequence is 16 residues long. The trim removed 6 bases at V and 5 bases at J, leaving 12 bases unmatched. CDR1 is LNHDA and CDR2 is SQIVND in the germline V gene (reference sequence). The CDR3: CASSPRSGTGDYGYTF. The CDR3 DNA is TGTGCCAGTAGCCCTAGGTCCGGGACAGGGGATTATGGCTACACCTTC.